The 19 T cell receptor beta chains given below trace back to one sample, sequenced in a study of T-cell reconstitution after alpha-beta-depleted transplantation in children. Library preparation (for TCRbeta) was performed with unique molecular identifiers. From the PCR reads, TCRdb called clonotypes with MiXCR, one entry per CDR3 protein. The sample holds about 610,000 distinct CDR3 sequences; roughly 10% are singletons and the top ten take approximately 4.1%. The material was PBMCs from the stem cell graft donor, obtained from the stem cell graft. The source is a human donor who donated a stem cell graft to a child with acute myeloid leukemia.

This clonotype was picked up a small number of times. The chain carries TRBV7-9 and TRBJ2-7; 11 bases are shared with TRBD2. Germline V gene data show CDR1 as SEHNR and CDR2 as FQNEAQ (reference sequence). Losses at the gene ends were 0 bases for V and 2 bases for J; bases not matched to a gene: 3. This CDR3 contains 16 residues. In DNA form, the CDR3 reads TGTGCCAGCAGCTTAGCACTTAGCGGGAGGGCCTACGAGCAGTACTTC. It codes for CASSLALSGRAYEQYF.

The rearrangement uses TRBV7-2 and TRBJ2-1; a possible D gene is TRBD1 (5 bases). Trimming removed 2 bases at V and 7 bases at J, with 9 bases between. This CDR3 is 13 amino acids long. Germline V gene data show CDR1 as SGHTA and CDR2 as FQGNSA. The CDR3 DNA is TGTGCCAGCAGCTTACGCAGGGTTAATGAGCAGTTCTTC. Its translation: CASSLRRVNEQFF.

The chain joins TRBV7-2 to TRBJ2-1, with 7 bases aligning to TRBD2. The CDR3 is 14 amino acids. CDR1 and CDR2 (germline): SGHTA, FQGNSA. Unmatched junction bases numbered 5, after V lost 8 bases and J lost 1 base. The CDR3 region has the DNA TGTGCCAGCCTCCCCGGGGGGTCCTACAATGAGCAGTTCTTC. This gives the protein CASLPGGSYNEQFF.

The chain couples TRBV29-1 to TRBJ1-1; 8 bases fit TRBD1. The CDR3 consists of 16 residues. After removal of 6 bases from V and 4 bases from J, the junction contained 16 bases not matched to a gene. Germline-derived CDR1 and CDR2 are SQVTM and ANQGSEA. CDR3 amino acids: CSVRNGQGPPLTEAFF. Here the CDR3 DNA reads TGCAGCGTCCGCAACGGACAGGGCCCTCCTCTCACTGAAGCTTTCTTT.

CDR3 region: CASSLEGTSGQKETQYF. CDR3 DNA: TGTGCCAGCAGTTTAGAGGGGACTAGCGGGCAGAAAGAGACCCAGTACTTC. This chain connects TRBV12-3 or TRBV12-4 to TRBJ2-5, with 12 bases fitting TRBD2. With 1 base clipped from V and 3 bases from J, the junction kept 6 bases outside the gene matches. The CDR3 loop spans 17 amino acids.

This clonotype was detected only a few times. The chain carries TRBV29-1 and TRBJ2-2; TRBD1 matches at 8 bases. J lost 7 bases, V lost 4 bases, and 8 bases had no gene match. Germline CDR1 reads SQVTM; CDR2 reads ANQGSEA. CDR3 length equals 14 residues. The CDR3 region has the DNA TGCAGCGTTGGGTGGCAGGGGGCGAGCGGGGAGCTGTTTTTT. Residues: CSVGWQGASGELFF.

In the case of this clonotype: Relative to the germline gene, one junction end is altered; a read error may explain this. The V gene is TRBV5-1, the J gene TRBJ1-5; 7 bases are a match to TRBD1. The CDR3 loop spans 14 amino acids. Germline-derived CDR1 and CDR2 are SGHRS and YFSETQ. The CDR3 bases are TGCACCAGCAGCCCAGGGGGGAGCAATCAGCCCCAGCATTTT. Its protein is CTSSPGGSNQPQHF.

The rearrangement joins TRBV4-3 to TRBJ2-7; possibly TRBD2 for D (6 bases). The CDR3 is made up of 16 amino acids. Per germline, CDR1 LGHNA and CDR2 YSLEER. The germline V and J ends were trimmed by 0 bases and 0 bases, with 12 bases remaining between them. CDR3 nucleotide sequence: TGCGCCAGCAGCCAAGATTTCCGGGAGCTCTCCTACGAGCAGTACTTC. Amino acid sequence: CASSQDFRELSYEQYF.

This chain links TRBV6-6 with TRBJ2-7; perhaps TRBD1 as D (5 bases). This CDR3 spans 13 amino acids. V was clipped by 6 bases and J by 3 bases, with 12 bases between them. Germline-derived CDR1 and CDR2 are MNHNY and SVGAGI (reference sequence). In DNA, the CDR3 is TGTGCCAGCAGGGAGAGGACAAACTACGAGCAGTACTTC. This sequence encodes CASRERTNYEQYF.

A few counts support this clonotype. J is TRBJ1-2 and V is TRBV11-1, with a tentative D call TRBD1 (5 bases). The CDR3 is made up of 15 amino acids. Germline values: CDR1 SGHAT, CDR2 FQDESV (reference sequence). The germline V and J ends were trimmed by 0 bases and 4 bases, with 12 bases remaining between them. For the CDR3, the DNA is TGTGCCAGCAGCTTAGCCGGGGCTAGCAGCTATGGCTACACCTTC. Protein product: CASSLAGASSYGYTF.

The CDR3 loop is CASSYPGLRETQYF. The CDR3 DNA reads TGTGCCAGCAGTTACCCGGGACTGCGGGAGACCCAGTACTTC. The chain employs TRBV6-5 and TRBJ2-5; D might be TRBD2 (6 bases). CDR1 is MNHEY and CDR2 is SVGAGI in the germline V gene. This CDR3 has 14 residues. V was clipped by 2 bases and J by 5 bases, with 12 bases between them.

This clonotype was recorded many times. The chain carries TRBV20-1 and TRBJ2-7, with 10 bases lining up with TRBD2. The germline V gene has CDR1 DFQATT and CDR2 SNEGSKA (reference sequence). The CDR3 has 15 amino acids. The V segment lost 0 bases and the J segment 7 bases; nucleotides outside the gene matches: 9. CDR3: CSARDMRLAGLEQYF. In DNA, the CDR3 is TGCAGTGCTAGAGATATGCGACTAGCGGGTTTGGAGCAGTACTTC.

This clonotype has a count of ten or more. V is TRBV20-1 and J is TRBJ2-2; unclear D gene. CDR1 DFQATT and CDR2 SNEGSKA come from the germline V gene (reference sequence). This CDR3 comprises 12 residues. V was shortened by 2 bases and J by 6 bases, with 7 bases between the two germline ends. The CDR3 coding sequence is TGCAGTGCTAGACGTCCAGCCGGGGAGCTGTTTTTT. Protein sequence: CSARRPAGELFF.

This clonotype showed up many times. The genes are TRBV7-9 and TRBJ1-3; 11 bases line up with TRBD1. This CDR3 has 17 residues. The V and J ends lost 0 bases and 4 bases, in that order; junction bases with no gene match: 5. The germline CDR1 and CDR2 sequences are SEHNR and FQNEAQ (reference sequence). DNA for the CDR3: TGTGCCAGCAGCTTAGCCGGACAGGGGGCATCGGGAAACACCATATATTTT. Translation gives CASSLAGQGASGNTIYF. Full variable domain (missing parts from reference TRBV7-9 and TRBJ1-3): DTGVSQNPRHKITKRGQNVTFRCDPISEHNRLYWYRQTLGQGPEFLTYFQNEAQLEKSRLLSDRFSAERPKGSFSTLEIQRTEQGDSAMYLCASSLAGQGASGNTIYFGEGSWLTVV.

This sequence joins TRBV27 and TRBJ2-5, with 7 nucleotides matching TRBD2. The CDR3 has 15 amino acids. V lost 3 bases to trimming and J lost 6 bases; unmatched junction nucleotides: 10. The germline V gene encodes CDR1 MNHEY and CDR2 SMNVEV (reference sequence). CDR3 DNA: TGTGCCAGCAGTTTCCAAGGGAGGGAGTCGAAGACCCAGTACTTC. Translated, it gives CASSFQGRESKTQYF.

This clonotype was counted ten times or more. The genes are TRBV9 and TRBJ2-2; no reliable D call. Germline V gives CDR1 SGDLS, CDR2 YYNGEE. V lost 0 bases and J lost 3, with 9 bases in between. The CDR3 loop spans 15 amino acids. The CDR3 DNA follows: TGTGCCAGCAGCGTAGCCGGGCAGCACACCGGGGAGCTGTTTTTT. This sequence encodes CASSVAGQHTGELFF.

This clonotype was seen only a few times. J is TRBJ2-1 and V is TRBV28; no clear D gene. Looked up from germline, CDR1 is MDHEN and CDR2 is SYDVKM. Trimming left V 1 base short and J 0 bases short, with 10 bases between. The CDR3 has 16 amino acids. CDR3 protein: CASSLSTTSSYNEQFF. DNA for the CDR3: TGTGCCAGCAGTTTATCAACGACGAGCTCCTACAATGAGCAGTTCTTC.

This chain joins TRBV2 and TRBJ2-2, with D uncertain. From germline, CDR1 is SNHLY and CDR2 FYNNEI. This CDR3 spans 14 amino acids. V dropped 5 bases and J dropped 3 bases, with 10 bases sitting between them. The CDR3 DNA is TGTGCCAGCAGTCCCCAGAGAGACACCGGGGAGCTGTTTTTT. Protein: CASSPQRDTGELFF.

In this sample, this clonotype turned up many times. The chain uses TRBV11-2 and TRBJ2-1, with 9 bases aligning to TRBD2. The trim removed 6 bases at V and 7 bases at J, leaving 16 bases unmatched. The CDR3 consists of 17 residues. Germline V gene lookup returns CDR1 SGHAT and CDR2 FQNNGV. DNA of the CDR3: TGTGCCAGCAGGGCGTCTAGGCGGGAGGGCCTAGGGAATGAGCAGTTCTTC. Its translation is CASRASRREGLGNEQFF. The whole variable domain, filled in from reference TRBV11-2 and TRBJ2-1, reads EAGVAQSPRYKIIEKRQSVAFWCNPISGHATLYWYQQILGQGPKLLIQFQNNGVVDDSQLPKDRFSAERLKGVDSTLKIQPAKLEDSAVYLCASRASRREGLGNEQFFGPGTRLTVL.